This TCR beta chain was found in a study of blood T cell repertoires in COVID-19. Authors' data handling: It was from reference gene primer amplification that nucleated cell counts were estimated. This table comes from immunoSEQ multiplex PCR, and its TCRdb copy is limited to in-frame clones, with some not included. That table is the source of V, J and clone size, and D and trimming were worked out from the DNA. The table records some 200,000 clones, 70% to 85% of them present only once. The sample was PBMCs or T cells enriched from blood (not recorded which). The clonotype comes from a woman in her 40s with acute COVID-19.

The CDR3 nucleotides are TGTGCCTGGGGCCAGGGGCGAGGACTTTACACCGGGGAGCTGTTTTTT. This codes for CAWGQGRGLYTGELFF. The V and J genes are TRBV30 and TRBJ2-2; D possibly corresponds to TRBD1 (6 bases). Germline CDR1 GTSNPN, CDR2 SVGIG (reference sequence). V lost 5 bases to trimming and J lost 3 bases, with 19 bases between them. This CDR3 spans 16 amino acids.